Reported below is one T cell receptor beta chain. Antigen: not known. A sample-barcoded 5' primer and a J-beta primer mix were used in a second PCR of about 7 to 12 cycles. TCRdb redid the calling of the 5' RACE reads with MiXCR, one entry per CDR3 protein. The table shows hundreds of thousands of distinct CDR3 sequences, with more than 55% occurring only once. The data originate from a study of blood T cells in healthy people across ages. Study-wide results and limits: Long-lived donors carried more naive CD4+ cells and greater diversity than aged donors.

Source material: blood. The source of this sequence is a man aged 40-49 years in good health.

The CDR3 here is CSARDDRDSGLRQYF. For the CDR3, the DNA is TGCAGTGCTAGAGATGACCGGGACAGTGGTCTCCGCCAGTACTTC. The chain combines TRBV20-1 with TRBJ2-7; 7 bases map to TRBD1. This CDR3 has 15 amino acids. Germline CDR1 reads DFQATT; CDR2 reads SNEGSKA (reference sequence). The trim removed 0 bases at V and 10 bases at J, leaving 15 bases unmatched.